This entry describes one TCR beta chain. Antigen specificity is unknown. This entry is derived from a study of cytomegalovirus exposure and HLA in healthy donors. Sampled while nominally healthy, donors likely had unrecorded immune exposures. CDR3 length equals 15 residues. The V gene end was trimmed by 2 bases and the J gene end by 3 bases; junction bases not matched to a gene: 5. Germline V gene data show CDR1 as MNHEY and CDR2 as SVGAGI. In the PCR, 60 Vbeta and 13 Jbeta primers were used. Profiled with immunoSEQ multiplex PCR; TCRdb holds only in-frame clones, not every one. The table records about 69,000 clones, 65% to 70% of them present only once. Findings and caveats of the study: 164 TCR beta chains were listed as cytomegalovirus-associated. TCR beta V- and J-gene trimming was later associated with a missense DCLRE1C variant.

The material sequenced was PBMCs. The chain has TRBV6-5 and TRBJ2-7; 9 nucleotides line up with TRBD1. This sequence originates from a male donor in good health and CMV-seropositive. CDR3 bases: TGTGCCAGCAGTTACGCGGGACAGGGACACTACGAGCAGTACTTC. Amino acids: CASSYAGQGHYEQYF.